The sequence of this T cell receptor (beta chain) was determined in a study of blood T cell repertoires in COVID-19. Across the whole study: The origin of the acute and convalescent COVID-19 samples was the United States, Italy and Spain.

Some clones are missing from TCRdb's copy, which holds only in-frame ones; the method was immunoSEQ multiplex PCR. The sample gives around 260,000 clones, 70% to 90% of which show up once; 0.7% is in the top ten. This CDR3 has 15 residues. V lost 5 bases to trimming and J lost 4 bases, with 17 bases between them. Germline V gene data show CDR1 as LNHNV and CDR2 as YYDKDF (reference sequence). This sequence was found in a human donor in a cohort sampled during active COVID-19. Sequenced input: peripheral blood. The chain employs TRBV15 and TRBJ1-2; D gene ambiguous. The CDR3: CATSYQGVGSYGYTF. CDR3 nucleotide sequence: TGTGCCACCAGCTATCAAGGCGTGGGGAGCTATGGCTACACCTTC.